Following are 16 T cell receptor beta chains from one sample sequenced in a study of control samples from healthy donors and cancer patients. Only in-frame clones appear in the TCRdb table, and some are missing; sequencing was by immunoSEQ multiplex PCR. This table has around 55,000 clones, around 96% appearing once. Source material: blood. These receptor sequences come from a woman aged 18-29 years in good health.

The chain links TRBV6-1 to TRBJ2-2; TRBD2 is a possible D gene (5 bases). V lost 1 base, J lost 4 bases, and 13 bases lay in between. The CDR3 consists of 16 residues. Germline CDR1 MNHNS, CDR2 SASEGT. The CDR3 nucleotides read TGTGCCAGCAGTGAAGTCGTCGGGGTCGGCACCGGGGAGCTGTTTTTT. The encoded protein is CASSEVVGVGTGELFF.

The rearrangement uses TRBV4-3 and TRBJ2-1, with 9 positions matching TRBD2. Looked up from germline, CDR1 is LGHNA and CDR2 is YSLEER. The CDR3 contains 16 residues. V lost 0 bases and J lost 4; bases outside the gene matches: 4. The CDR3 loop is CASSQDAGGIYNEQFF. CDR3 sequence (DNA): TGCGCCAGCAGCCAAGATGCGGGGGGGATTTACAATGAGCAGTTCTTC.

The chain recombines TRBV6-6 with TRBJ2-3; D is perhaps TRBD1 or TRBD2 (5 bases each). V lost 5 bases and J lost 1, with 19 bases in between. The CDR3 contains 17 residues. Germline CDR1 reads MNHNY; CDR2 reads SVGAGI (reference sequence). The CDR3: CASSLDSGGSGTDTQYF. DNA for the CDR3: TGTGCCAGCAGTCTGGATAGTGGGGGTTCGGGCACAGATACGCAGTATTTT.

This chain links TRBV6-5 with TRBJ1-6, with a weak D call TRBD1 (5 bases). Germline assignment: CDR1 MNHEY and CDR2 SVGAGI. The CDR3 is made up of 14 amino acids. Trimming shortened V by 8 bases and J by 6 bases, and 14 bases separated the two germline ends. The CDR3 DNA is TGTGCCAGCTGGGAGACAGCCTCTAATTCACCCCTCCACTTT. It yields the protein CASWETASNSPLHF.

CDR3 sequence (DNA): TGTGCCCGAGTGGGGGGGGCCACTGAAGCTTTCTTT. Translation gives CARVGGATEAFF. The chain carries TRBV28 and TRBJ1-1; TRBD1 is a possible D gene (6 bases). The V and J ends lost 11 bases and 4 bases respectively, with 14 bases between them. Per germline, CDR1 MDHEN and CDR2 SYDVKM. This CDR3 has 12 amino acids.

The chain couples TRBV6-4 to TRBJ1-5, with D possibly matching TRBD1 (5 bases). Germline CDR1 MRHNA, CDR2 SNTAGT. V lost 11 bases to trimming and J lost 5 bases, with 16 bases between them. The CDR3 has 13 amino acids. The CDR3 bases are TGTGCCTCAGCTCTGGGGGTGGATCAGCCCCAGCATTTT. Its translation: CASALGVDQPQHF.

The chain joins TRBV6-2 or TRBV6-3 to TRBJ2-1; D remains ambiguous. CDR1 is MNHEY and CDR2 is SVGEGT in the germline V gene. The V and J ends lost 3 bases and 6 bases respectively, with 12 bases between them. The CDR3 consists of 14 residues. This CDR3 is CASSYTLERNEQFF. For the CDR3, the DNA is TGTGCCAGCAGTTATACCCTCGAGCGCAATGAGCAGTTCTTC.

The chain couples TRBV28 to TRBJ2-6; no definite D call. This CDR3 has 15 amino acids. V was trimmed by 8 bases and J by 0 bases, leaving 11 bases between them. From germline, CDR1 is MDHEN and CDR2 SYDVKM. CDR3 amino acids: CASAGWGSGANVLTF. CDR3 DNA: TGTGCCAGCGCCGGGTGGGGCTCTGGGGCCAACGTCCTGACTTTC.

V usage is TRBV5-5 and J usage is TRBJ2-1; D remains unclear. Germline CDR1 SGHKS, CDR2 YYEKEE (reference sequence). This CDR3 comprises 14 residues. The ends were cut back, 5 bases at V and 8 bases at J, with 17 bases in the middle. CDR3 DNA: TGTGCCAGCAGACCCCTGCAAGCATGGGATGAGCAGTTCTTC. This codes for CASRPLQAWDEQFF. The full variable domain, its missing parts supplied by reference TRBV5-5 and TRBJ2-1, is DAGVTQSPTHLIKTRGQQVTLRCSPISGHKSVSWYQQVLGQGPQFIFQYYEKEERGRGNFPDRFSARQFPNYSSELNVNALLLGDSALYLCASRPLQAWDEQFFGPGTRLTVL.

The CDR3 is CASGLASTGRGGTEAFF. CDR3 sequence (DNA): TGTGCTAGTGGTTTGGCCTCGACAGGGCGTGGTGGCACTGAAGCTTTCTTT. The rearrangement uses TRBV12-5 and TRBJ1-1, with TRBD1 identical over 7 bases. Germline-derived CDR1 and CDR2 are LGHNT and FRNRAP. J was trimmed by 4 bases and V by 1 base; bases with no gene match: 12. This CDR3 contains 17 residues. The full variable domain, its missing parts supplied by reference TRBV12-5 and TRBJ1-1, is DARVTQTPRHKVTEMGQEVTMRCQPILGHNTVFWYRQTMMQGLELLAYFRNRAPLDDSGMPKDRFSAEMPDATLATLKIQPSEPRDSAVYFCASGLASTGRGGTEAFFGQGTRLTVV.

The chain combines TRBV28 with TRBJ1-4; tentatively, D is TRBD1 (6 bases). Trimming cost V 5 bases and J 13 bases, with 14 bases left between them. Per germline, CDR1 MDHEN and CDR2 SYDVKM. There are 12 residues in the CDR3. The CDR3: CASSPERGLLFF. CDR3 coding DNA: TGTGCCAGCAGTCCCGAGAGGGGGTTACTGTTTTTT.

The V and J genes are TRBV20-1 and TRBJ1-1, with D possibly matching TRBD1 (5 bases). CDR1 is DFQATT and CDR2 is SNEGSKA in the germline V gene (reference sequence). V was clipped by 6 bases and J by 7 bases, with 12 bases between them. The CDR3 length is 11 residues. CDR3 sequence reads: CSAGKTVEAFF. The DNA for the CDR3 is TGCAGTGCCGGGAAGACAGTTGAAGCTTTCTTT.

The rearrangement uses TRBV5-4 and TRBJ2-1, with D possibly matching TRBD2 (5 bases). The germline V gene has CDR1 SGHNT and CDR2 YYREEE (reference sequence). This CDR3 is 12 amino acids long. V shed 3 bases and J shed 7 bases, with 8 bases lying between them. In nucleotides, the CDR3 is TGTGCCAGCAGCTATGGGGAGAATGAGCAGTTCTTC. This sequence encodes CASSYGENEQFF.

The genes are TRBV18 and TRBJ1-5, with no clear D. The CDR3 spans 15 residues. CDR1 and CDR2 (germline): KGHSH, LQKENI. Trimming took off 3 bases at V and 4 bases at J, with 13 bases between the two ends. The CDR3 coding sequence is TGTGCCAGCTCACCGGACCCGACTAGAAATCAGCCCCAGCATTTT. It yields the protein CASSPDPTRNQPQHF.

This chain joins TRBV5-7 and TRBJ1-1; 7 nucleotides agree with TRBD1. TRBV5-7 is noted as an ORF with a role that remains uncertain. The CDR3 extends over 14 amino acids. The junction had 7 bases not matched to a gene; V was cut back by 3 bases and J by 5 bases. The CDR3 sequence is CASSSRQGGTEAFF. CDR3 nucleotide sequence: TGTGCCAGCAGCTCTAGACAGGGAGGGACTGAAGCTTTCTTT.

The CDR3 spells CASSVGLVGTDTQYF. In DNA, the CDR3 is TGTGCCAGCAGCGTAGGACTAGTGGGGACAGATACGCAGTATTTT. The V call is TRBV9, the J call TRBJ2-3; D is possibly TRBD2 (6 bases). The CDR3 is 15 amino acids. With 0 bases removed from V and 3 bases from J, the gap between germline ends came to 11 bases. Germline values: CDR1 SGDLS, CDR2 YYNGEE. Together with reference TRBV9 and TRBJ2-3, the CDR3 gives the full variable domain: DSGVTQTPKHLITATGQRVTLRCSPRSGDLSVYWYQQSLDQGLQFLIQYYNGEERAKGNILERFSAQQFPDLHSELNLSSLELGDSALYFCASSVGLVGTDTQYFGPGTRLTVL.